This TCR beta chain stems from a study of human T cells and chemical hapten exposure. Sample time point: patch test 3, about 24 weeks after DPC sensitization. As to treatment: therapeutic diphenylcyclopropenone sensitization with weekly scalp DPC. The study extracted total RNA from unfractionated whole blood. TCRdb independently ran MiXCR on the RACE reads; one entry per CDR3 protein. Of fewer than 40,000 distinct CDR3 sequences in the sample, roughly 13% were seen once. V was clipped by 5 bases and J by 2 bases, with 10 bases between them. CDR3 length equals 13 residues. The V gene's germline CDR1 is SGHTA and CDR2 FQGNSA.

This material consisted of whole blood, taken in connection with sensitization to the hapten diphenylcyclopropenone (DPC). This receptor was obtained from a woman between 35 and 50 years old with alopecia areata. Some clones in this sample may be carry-over from other donors' samples. The rearrangement joins TRBV7-2 to TRBJ2-7; tentatively, D is TRBD1 or TRBD2 (5 bases each). The CDR3 reads CASSPRDPYEQYF. CDR3 nucleotides: TGTGCCAGCAGCCCGAGGGACCCCTACGAGCAGTACTTC.